Listed below are T cell receptor beta chains from one sample, sequenced in a study of cytomegalovirus exposure and HLA in healthy donors. Generated by immunoSEQ multiplex PCR, the TCRdb table keeps only in-frame clones and is missing some. This repertoire shows roughly 220,000 clones, over 80% found once; its top ten account for roughly 1%. The sample comprised PBMCs. The receptors were sampled from a woman aged 18-29 years in good health and CMV-seronegative. The CDR3 runs from the conserved cysteine through the conserved F or W. Each record gives: J gene, V gene, CDR3 protein.

j_call: TRBJ2-7
v_call: TRBV9
cdr3_aa: CASSVVPSSYEQYF

j_call: TRBJ2-7
v_call: TRBV27
cdr3_aa: CASTPGGKTSSYEQYF

j_call: TRBJ1-1
v_call: TRBV6-1
cdr3_aa: CASRRLQGSDTEAFF

j_call: TRBJ1-1
v_call: TRBV28
cdr3_aa: CASKNRETEAFF

j_call: TRBJ2-2
v_call: TRBV7-2
cdr3_aa: CASSAKRGLGTGELFF

j_call: TRBJ1-1
v_call: TRBV27
cdr3_aa: CASSPSAGNTEAFF

j_call: TRBJ1-1
v_call: TRBV7-2
cdr3_aa: CASSLRGTGSYTEAFF

j_call: TRBJ2-3
v_call: TRBV27
cdr3_aa: CASSRRGRDTQYF

j_call: TRBJ2-7
v_call: TRBV7-8
cdr3_aa: CACGGLSSFYEQYF

j_call: TRBJ2-1
v_call: TRBV5-6
cdr3_aa: CASSQGGMEWSGFF

j_call: TRBJ2-3
v_call: TRBV29-1
cdr3_aa: CSGRQVVSDTQYF

j_call: TRBJ1-1
v_call: TRBV10-1
cdr3_aa: CASSARMGDTEAFF

j_call: TRBJ2-7
v_call: TRBV14
cdr3_aa: CASSQLTPGRAPTREQYF

j_call: TRBJ2-7
v_call: TRBV9
cdr3_aa: CASSVGTRGSEQYF

j_call: TRBJ2-7
v_call: TRBV28
cdr3_aa: CASSLWDSSYEQYF

j_call: TRBJ1-1
v_call: TRBV2
cdr3_aa: CASRSGQGPEAFF

j_call: TRBJ2-3
v_call: TRBV5-1
cdr3_aa: CASSFGREGPDTQYF

j_call: TRBJ2-1
v_call: TRBV15
cdr3_aa: CATSTGFQGAHNEQFF

j_call: TRBJ2-7
v_call: TRBV19
cdr3_aa: CASSIERGTPYEQYF

j_call: TRBJ2-1
v_call: TRBV29-1
cdr3_aa: CSLSGPGGSEQFF

j_call: TRBJ2-7
v_call: TRBV30
cdr3_aa: CAWEHYRGHHEQYF

j_call: TRBJ1-1
v_call: TRBV11-2
cdr3_aa: CASSSGIGTEAFF

j_call: TRBJ2-3
v_call: TRBV5-1
cdr3_aa: CASSLLGTGGTDTQYF

j_call: TRBJ2-7
v_call: TRBV27
cdr3_aa: CASSLNRVHEQYF

j_call: TRBJ2-7
v_call: TRBV9
cdr3_aa: CASSVSGTGVPEQYF

j_call: TRBJ2-7
v_call: TRBV29-1
cdr3_aa: CSVKGTAAYEQYF

j_call: TRBJ2-7
v_call: TRBV5-1
cdr3_aa: CASSLVLRGLDSGYEQYF

j_call: TRBJ2-5
v_call: TRBV6-1
cdr3_aa: CASSATSGTETQYF

j_call: TRBJ1-2
v_call: TRBV14
cdr3_aa: CASSFFGRNYGYTF